These 24 T cell receptor beta chains came from one sample sequenced in a study of identical twins. MiXCR, applied by TCRdb to the 5' RACE reads, yields one record per CDR3 protein. The repertoire includes approximately 690,000 distinct CDR3 sequences, around 6% of them detected once, and 1.5% to 2% sits in the top ten. Sequencing used naive T cells sorted from blood. These receptors were collected from a man aged 18-30 years in good health.

This clonotype was counted at least ten times. The chain carries TRBV11-1 and TRBJ2-3; D possibly corresponds to TRBD2 (6 bases). Per germline, CDR1 SGHAT and CDR2 FQDESV (reference sequence). V was shortened by 5 bases and J by 3 bases, with 18 bases between the two germline ends. The CDR3 is made up of 16 amino acids. The CDR3 DNA is TGTGCCAGCAGCCCAGAAGGGGACTTGAGAACAGATACGCAGTATTTT. Translation gives CASSPEGDLRTDTQYF.

Only a few counts were recorded for this clonotype. The chain recombines TRBV2 with TRBJ2-2; D unclear. Germline V gene lookup returns CDR1 SNHLY and CDR2 FYNNEI. The CDR3 has 15 residues. With 8 bases removed from V and 0 bases from J, the gap between germline ends came to 13 bases. Written as DNA, the CDR3 is TGTGCCAGCCTCCCCCTGGAAGCGAACACCGGGGAGCTGTTTTTT. This encodes CASLPLEANTGELFF.

CDR3 residues: CASSASGLAGGQETQYF. CDR3 coding DNA: TGCGCCAGCAGTGCCTCGGGACTAGCGGGGGGTCAAGAGACCCAGTACTTC. The chain uses TRBV10-1 and TRBJ2-5; TRBD2 agrees at 15 bases. Germline CDR1 WNHNN, CDR2 SYGVQD (reference sequence). The CDR3 runs 17 residues. The ends lost 4 bases at V and 2 bases at J; junction bases unmatched: 5.

This clonotype appeared many times. This chain links TRBV27 with TRBJ2-3, with TRBD2 matching over 12 bases. The CDR3 consists of 18 residues. Per germline, CDR1 MNHEY and CDR2 SMNVEV (reference sequence). V was pared by 7 bases and J by 0 bases, with 11 bases of the junction left unmatched. CDR3: CASTELAGGYSSTDTQYF. As DNA, the CDR3 is TGTGCCAGCACCGAACTAGCGGGAGGATACTCTAGCACAGATACGCAGTATTTT.

This clonotype was counted ten times or more. The chain links TRBV12-3 or TRBV12-4 to TRBJ2-1, with D possibly being TRBD1 (6 bases). This CDR3 has 18 amino acids. Deletions cut 6 bases from V and 0 bases from J, with 21 bases between. Here the CDR3 DNA reads TGTGCCAGCAGAACCGGACAGCCAAGGCCAAGCTCCTACAATGAGCAGTTCTTC. Its protein product is CASRTGQPRPSSYNEQFF.

This clonotype was picked up a small number of times. The chain carries TRBV7-9 and TRBJ2-7; D not resolved. CDR1 is SEHNR, CDR2 FQNEAQ, per germline (reference sequence). This CDR3 has 15 amino acids. V was pared by 5 bases and J by 2 bases, with 16 bases between. The CDR3: CASSPDADRTYEQYF. In DNA, the CDR3 is TGTGCCAGCAGCCCTGACGCCGACCGGACCTACGAGCAGTACTTC.

In this sample, this clonotype turned up many times. The chain carries TRBV29-1 and TRBJ2-5, with a weak D call TRBD1 (6 bases). V was clipped by 3 bases and J by 2 bases, with 13 bases between them. Germline CDR1 reads SQVTM; CDR2 reads ANQGSEA. This CDR3 has 14 amino acids. Written as DNA, the CDR3 is TGCAGCGTTGATGTGACAGGTCCTCAAGAGACCCAGTACTTC. The encoded protein is CSVDVTGPQETQYF.

The rearrangement joins TRBV28 to TRBJ2-7, with D perhaps matching TRBD1 (5 bases). This CDR3 contains 13 residues. From germline, CDR1 is MDHEN and CDR2 SYDVKM. The ends were cut back, 8 bases at V and 6 bases at J, with 17 bases in the middle. The CDR3 nucleotides are TGTGCCAGCTACAGTCAGGGTTCGGGCGAGCAGTACTTC. Protein sequence: CASYSQGSGEQYF.

The chain couples TRBV20-1 to TRBJ2-1; TRBD2 matches at 7 bases. Germline CDR1 DFQATT, CDR2 SNEGSKA (reference sequence). This CDR3 region has 18 residues. V gave up 0 bases and J gave up 3 bases; unmatched junction bases: 14. DNA of the CDR3: TGCAGTGCTAGAGATGAGGCCGGGCGAGGCGGGAGCTACAATGAGCAGTTCTTC. Translating it yields CSARDEAGRGGSYNEQFF.

There are a few counts of this clonotype. The genes are TRBV6-2 or TRBV6-3 and TRBJ2-5; 14 bases align to TRBD2. V shed 0 bases, J shed 4 bases, and the junction held 13 bases outside the gene matches. Germline CDR1 is MNHEY and CDR2 is SVGEGT. The CDR3 is made up of 20 amino acids. The CDR3 region has the DNA TGTGCCAGCAGTTACTCGGAGTCCGGACTAGCGGGAGGTTTTGGAGAGACCCAGTACTTC. It codes for CASSYSESGLAGGFGETQYF.

This clonotype was counted between two and nine times. CDR3 nucleotide sequence: TGTGCCAGCAGCTTAGCGTCAATAGAGCAGTTCTTC. It yields the protein CASSLASIEQFF. The V gene is TRBV7-2, the J gene TRBJ2-1; D is unclear. The germline V gene encodes CDR1 SGHTA and CDR2 FQGNSA. V dropped 0 bases and J dropped 10 bases, with 7 bases sitting between them. This CDR3 is 12 amino acids long.

This clonotype was observed many times. V and J are TRBV24-1 and TRBJ2-5; no firm D call. Germline V gene sequence: CDR1 KGHDR, CDR2 SFDVKD. Trimming shortened V by 5 bases and J by 7 bases, and 10 bases separated the two germline ends. This CDR3 has 12 residues. CDR3 nucleotide sequence: TGTGCCACCAGTGCCCACTTGGGGACCCAGTACTTC. Protein product: CATSAHLGTQYF.

This clonotype has only a few counts. The V gene is TRBV7-9, the J gene TRBJ1-1, with D possibly being TRBD1 (6 bases). This CDR3 region has 14 residues. Per germline, CDR1 SEHNR and CDR2 FQNEAQ (reference sequence). V was clipped by 7 bases and J by 6 bases, with 18 bases between them. Here the CDR3 DNA reads TGTGCCAGCATCAACGGGCAGGGGCCGGCTGAAGCTTTCTTT. Its protein is CASINGQGPAEAFF.

The table lists this clonotype with many counts. The chain combines TRBV12-3 or TRBV12-4 with TRBJ1-5; the match to TRBD1 covers 7 bases. The CDR3 totals 13 residues. Germline trimming cut 5 bases from V and 7 bases from J; bases unmatched to any gene: 5. The CDR3 DNA sequence: TGTGCCAGCAGTCCGGACAGGACCCAGCCCCAGCATTTT. Its protein product is CASSPDRTQPQHF.

This clonotype has at least ten counts. CDR3 in amino acids: CASRHSGRGTGELFF. The CDR3 DNA reads as TGTGCCAGCAGACACAGCGGGAGGGGCACCGGGGAGCTGTTTTTT. J is TRBJ2-2 and V is TRBV4-2; 10 bases line up with TRBD2. Trimming at V came to 6 bases and at J to 4 bases, leaving 5 bases not matched to a gene. The CDR3 is made up of 15 amino acids. Germline lookup yields CDR1 LGHNA and CDR2 YNFKEQ.

This clonotype was found many times. This sequence joins TRBV24-1 and TRBJ2-1, with D tentatively TRBD2 (5 bases). V gave up 4 bases and J gave up 2 bases, with 14 bases separating them. Looked up from germline, CDR1 is KGHDR and CDR2 is SFDVKD. The CDR3 runs 16 residues. The CDR3 protein is CATSDLSGIPYNEQFF. CDR3 nucleotides: TGTGCCACCAGTGACCTTTCCGGGATCCCCTACAATGAGCAGTTCTTC.

This clonotype occurred many times. The V gene is TRBV28, the J gene TRBJ2-2; D perhaps matches TRBD2 (5 bases). This CDR3 spans 15 amino acids. The germline V gene has CDR1 MDHEN and CDR2 SYDVKM. Trimming removed 2 bases from V and 2 bases from J, with 9 bases in between. CDR3 sequence reads: CASSLGLANTGELFF. The DNA for the CDR3 is TGTGCCAGCAGTTTAGGGCTAGCTAACACCGGGGAGCTGTTTTTT.

This clonotype showed up just a few times. The chain links TRBV3-1 to TRBJ2-4; D is tentatively TRBD1 or TRBD2 (5 bases each). The CDR3 is 15 residues long. V lost 2 bases to trimming and J lost 7 bases, with 15 bases between them. Germline CDR1 reads LGHDT; CDR2 reads YNNKEL (reference sequence). As DNA, the CDR3 is TGTGCCAGCAGCCAAACCGGGACCACGGAGAACATTCAGTACTTC. Protein sequence: CASSQTGTTENIQYF. Full variable domain (missing parts from reference TRBV3-1 and TRBJ2-4): DTAVSQTPKYLVTQMGNDKSIKCEQNLGHDTMYWYKQDSKKFLKIMFSYNNKELIINETVPNRFSPKSPDKAHLNLHINSLELGDSAVYFCASSQTGTTENIQYFGAGTRLSVL.

This clonotype appeared a few times. This chain links TRBV29-1 with TRBJ1-1; a weak D match, TRBD1 (6 bases). Germline V lookup: CDR1 SQVTM, CDR2 ANQGSEA. The V gene lost 7 bases and the J gene lost 7 bases, with 28 bases spanning the gap. The CDR3 runs to 16 residues. The CDR3 nucleotides read TGCAGCGCCGAAGGGCGGGGGGCCACGAACCTATTTGAAGCTTTCTTT. Translated, it gives CSAEGRGATNLFEAFF.

In the case of this clonotype: A read error may explain this, as a much larger clone is one base away. The V call is TRBV29-1, the J call TRBJ2-1, with unresolved D. Germline CDR1 and CDR2: SQVTM and ANQGSEA. The CDR3 contains 11 residues. The CDR3 DNA is TGCGGCTTGGGGACCTACAATGAGCAGTTCTTC. It specifies CGLGTYNEQFF.

The table lists this clonotype with many counts. The chain carries TRBV4-1 and TRBJ2-1, with D perhaps TRBD2 (7 bases). Trimming left V 5 bases short and J 7 bases short, with 18 bases between. Germline CDR1 is MGHRA and CDR2 is YSYEKL. The CDR3 has 15 amino acids. Written as DNA, the CDR3 is TGCGCCAGCAGCGACAGGTCGGGGGGTCGAAATGAGCAGTTCTTC. Translation gives CASSDRSGGRNEQFF.

The chain couples TRBV11-2 to TRBJ1-3; TRBD1 might be the D (5 bases). The ends were cut back, 0 bases at V and 3 bases at J, with 15 bases in the middle. The CDR3 is 17 residues long. In germline, CDR1 is SGHAT, CDR2 FQNNGV. CDR3 loop: CASSLDYPGLDGNTIYF. The CDR3 DNA reads TGTGCCAGCAGCTTAGATTATCCAGGGCTGGATGGAAACACCATATATTTT. Using reference TRBV11-2 and TRBJ1-3 for the parts outside the CDR3, the full variable domain is EAGVAQSPRYKIIEKRQSVAFWCNPISGHATLYWYQQILGQGPKLLIQFQNNGVVDDSQLPKDRFSAERLKGVDSTLKIQPAKLEDSAVYLCASSLDYPGLDGNTIYFGEGSWLTVV.

This clonotype was counted ten times or more. V gene TRBV5-1 combines with J gene TRBJ2-2, with TRBD2 matching over 9 bases. V shed 6 bases, J shed 4 bases, and the junction held 16 bases outside the gene matches. This CDR3 comprises 18 residues. CDR1 and CDR2 from the germline V gene are SGHRS and YFSETQ. The CDR3 is CASIRDLSSGISTGELFF. CDR3 sequence (DNA): TGCGCCAGCATCCGGGATTTATCTAGCGGGATTTCCACCGGGGAGCTGTTTTTT.

The chain links TRBV7-2 to TRBJ2-7; no clear D gene. Deletions cut 1 base from V and 2 bases from J, with 12 bases between. CDR3 size: 15 residues. Germline assignment: CDR1 SGHTA and CDR2 FQGNSA. The DNA for the CDR3 is TGTGCCAGCAGCTTAGTTATGGGCCCGGCCTACGAGCAGTACTTC. Protein sequence: CASSLVMGPAYEQYF.